The present T cell receptor beta chain was sequenced within a study of blood T cell repertoires in COVID-19. Original methodology: Counts of nucleated cells, estimated from reference gene primer amplification, were obtained. Clones were read by immunoSEQ multiplex PCR, and TCRdb kept only the in-frame ones, dropping some. The V and J calls and the clone size are those of that table, but D and trimming were determined from the DNA. The sample records 90,000 to 120,000 clones, approximately 91% being singletons. Trimming removed 2 bases at V and 6 bases at J, with 13 bases between. CDR3 length: 14 residues. Germline V gene lookup returns CDR1 KGHSH and CDR2 LQKENI.

Sequencing was performed on peripheral blood. The chain carries TRBV18 and TRBJ1-2; D unclear. The TCR originated in a man between 60 and 75 years old with acute or convalescent COVID-19. The CDR3 reads CASSPRTTVDGYTF. CDR3 bases: TGTGCCAGCTCACCAAGGACTACAGTGGATGGCTACACCTTC.